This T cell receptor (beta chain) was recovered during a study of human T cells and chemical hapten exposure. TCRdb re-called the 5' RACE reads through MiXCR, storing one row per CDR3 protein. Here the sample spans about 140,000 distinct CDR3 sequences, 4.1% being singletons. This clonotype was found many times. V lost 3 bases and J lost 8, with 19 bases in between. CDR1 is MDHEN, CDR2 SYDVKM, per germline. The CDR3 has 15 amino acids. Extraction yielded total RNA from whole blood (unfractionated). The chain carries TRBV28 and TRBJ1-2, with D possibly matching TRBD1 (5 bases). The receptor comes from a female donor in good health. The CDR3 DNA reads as TGTGCCAGCAGTTTTGACGGGGCAGGGAGAGAGGGCTACACCTTC. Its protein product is CASSFDGAGREGYTF.